This T cell receptor (beta chain) emerged from a study of blood T cell repertoires in COVID-19. Study details: PBMCs, B-cell-depleted T cells, or T cells were the source of the cDNA or gDNA that made up the material.

The CDR3 is made up of 20 amino acids. V was clipped by 0 bases and J by 0 bases; unmatched bases: 10. CDR1 and CDR2 (germline): LGHDT, YNNKEL (reference sequence). Clones were sequenced by immunoSEQ multiplex PCR, and TCRdb holds only the in-frame ones, with some missing. The sample records under 300,000 clones, about nine tenths being singletons. Sequencing used peripheral blood. The source of this sequence is a man between 45 and 60 years old with acute or convalescent COVID-19. The chain couples TRBV3-1 (or the pseudogene TRBV3-2) to TRBJ2-5, with TRBD2 matching over 13 bases. CDR3 region: CASSQDERLAGGGYQETQYF. The CDR3 DNA is TGTGCCAGCAGCCAAGATGAGAGACTAGCGGGGGGCGGGTACCAAGAGACCCAGTACTTC.